This T cell receptor beta chain was documented in a study of beta chain features in type 1 diabetes. Expressed TCRB transcripts got sequenced, as all isolated RNA was reverse transcribed. TCRdb's table, derived via immunoSEQ multiplex PCR, lists solely in-frame clones and lacks some. This sample yields fewer than 450,000 clones, of which 13% are seen a single time; roughly 0.015% belongs to the top ten. Study-wide results and limits: Moderately but significantly shorter TCRB CDR3s were found in Type 1 diabetes patients in all four CD4+ subsets.

On this clone itself: Its antigen is unidentified.

This TCR came from a woman between 18 and 30 years old with type 1 diabetes. Sequenced material: naive CD4+ T cells from blood.

The CDR3 nucleotides read TGTGCCAGCAGGACCCAAGCGGGAGGGGTATACAATGAGCAGTTCTTC. It specifies CASRTQAGGVYNEQFF. The chain recombines TRBV27 with TRBJ2-1; 10 positions agree with TRBD2. The CDR3 spans 16 residues. Germline-derived CDR1 and CDR2 are MNHEY and SMNVEV (reference sequence). V shed 6 bases, J shed 4 bases, and the junction held 9 bases outside the gene matches.